These 25 T cell receptor beta chains were all obtained from the same sample, sequenced in a study of T cell responses to AZD1222 COVID-19 vaccine. TCRdb's copy holds only in-frame clones and misses some; the assay was immunoSEQ multiplex PCR. The table records around 100,000 clones, 88% of them present only once. This sample comprised peripheral blood, obtained on day 0 of AZD1222 vaccination. These receptors were obtained from an adult in good health.

The chain joins TRBV24-1 to TRBJ2-1; D is perhaps TRBD2 (6 bases). This CDR3 has 13 residues. The V end was cut by 3 bases, the J end by 6 bases, with 8 bases between. Germline V gene sequence: CDR1 KGHDR, CDR2 SFDVKD. CDR3 nucleotides: TGTGCCACCAGTGATGGAGGGACCAATGAGCAGTTCTTC. This translates into CATSDGGTNEQFF.

The J gene is TRBJ2-7, the V gene TRBV30; D perhaps matches TRBD1 (6 bases). Germline V CDR1 and CDR2: GTSNPN, SVGIG (reference sequence). The CDR3 has 13 amino acids. V dropped 1 base and J dropped 0 bases, with 7 bases sitting between them. The DNA of the CDR3 is TGTGCCTGGAGTGCGGGACACTCCTACGAGCAGTACTTC. Residues: CAWSAGHSYEQYF.

This chain connects TRBV29-1 to TRBJ1-2; D gene unclear. The germline gives CDR1 SQVTM, CDR2 ANQGSEA. V was shortened by 6 bases and J by 5 bases, with 7 bases between the two germline ends. The CDR3 is 10 amino acids. CDR3 sequence (DNA): TGCAGCGTAGACCGTTATGGCTACACCTTC. It translates to CSVDRYGYTF.

The chain combines TRBV9 with TRBJ1-2; 9 bases fit TRBD1. The CDR3 loop spans 15 amino acids. V dropped 4 bases and J dropped 2; count of bases not matched to a gene: 6. The germline gives CDR1 SGDLS, CDR2 YYNGEE. The CDR3 region is CASSPRDRVNYGYTF. The CDR3 DNA reads TGTGCCAGCAGCCCAAGGGACAGGGTGAACTATGGCTACACCTTC.

The rearrangement uses TRBV18 and TRBJ2-7; D is perhaps TRBD2 (6 bases). V was shortened by 4 bases and J by 3 bases, with 19 bases between the two germline ends. Germline CDR1 and CDR2: KGHSH and LQKENI. The length of the CDR3 is 16 residues. Here the CDR3 reads CASSLSARGLSYEQYF. CDR3 nucleotide sequence: TGTGCCAGCTCACTGTCCGCCCGTGGACTAAGCTACGAGCAGTACTTC.

The chain joins TRBV29-1 to TRBJ1-1; D uncertain. Looked up from germline, CDR1 is SQVTM and CDR2 is ANQGSEA. The CDR3 is made up of 14 amino acids. The ends were cut back, 3 bases at V and 5 bases at J, with 16 bases in the middle. CDR3 nucleotide sequence: TGCAGCGTTGAGATAGAAAGGACCAGGACTGAAGCTTTCTTT. It translates to CSVEIERTRTEAFF.

The chain links TRBV12-5 to TRBJ2-3; 7 bases align to TRBD1. Germline CDR1 and CDR2: LGHNT and FRNRAP. Losses at the gene ends were 5 bases for V and 2 bases for J; bases not matched to a gene: 10. The CDR3 is made up of 16 amino acids. CDR3 bases: TGTGCTAGTGGTCTCCGTGACAGGGCAATCACAGATACGCAGTATTTT. This gives the protein CASGLRDRAITDTQYF.

The chain recombines TRBV7-9 with TRBJ2-1, with 7 positions matching TRBD2. V dropped 1 base and J dropped 4; count of bases not matched to a gene: 7. The CDR3 extends over 16 amino acids. Germline values: CDR1 SEHNR, CDR2 FQNEAQ (reference sequence). CDR3 sequence: CASSLGGGRAYNEQFF. CDR3 sequence (DNA): TGTGCCAGCAGCTTAGGTGGAGGGAGGGCTTACAATGAGCAGTTCTTC. Complete variable domain (other parts from reference TRBV7-9 and TRBJ2-1): DTGVSQNPRHKITKRGQNVTFRCDPISEHNRLYWYRQTLGQGPEFLTYFQNEAQLEKSRLLSDRFSAERPKGSFSTLEIQRTEQGDSAMYLCASSLGGGRAYNEQFFGPGTRLTVL.

The genes are TRBV30 and TRBJ2-3, with 11 bases aligning to TRBD2. This CDR3 comprises 16 residues. Germline values: CDR1 GTSNPN, CDR2 SVGIG (reference sequence). The ends lost 3 bases at V and 2 bases at J; junction bases unmatched: 7. CDR3 bases: TGTGCCTGGAGCGAGGGACTAGCGGTAATCACAGATACGCAGTATTTT. It is translated as CAWSEGLAVITDTQYF.

This chain uses TRBV28 with TRBJ1-5, with 9 bases lining up with TRBD1. The ends lost 6 bases at V and 7 bases at J; junction bases unmatched: 7. The germline CDR1 and CDR2 sequences are MDHEN and SYDVKM. The CDR3 runs to 14 residues. The CDR3 spells CASSQTGGGQPQHF. In nucleotides, the CDR3 is TGTGCCAGCAGCCAGACAGGGGGGGGGCAGCCCCAGCATTTT.

The chain carries TRBV6-2 or TRBV6-3 and TRBJ2-7, with TRBD2 as a possible D gene (5 bases). The length of the CDR3 is 13 residues. Trimming pared 2 bases from V and 5 bases from J, leaving 10 bases between. Germline CDR1 is MNHEY and CDR2 is SVGEGT. The CDR3 loop is CASSYPPGNEQYF. The CDR3 nucleotides read TGTGCCAGCAGTTACCCCCCGGGGAACGAGCAGTACTTC.

The chain recombines TRBV12-3 or TRBV12-4 with TRBJ2-1; no clear D gene. V lost 5 bases and J lost 7, with 9 bases in between. The CDR3 covers 12 residues. This chain's CDR3 is CASSLPGNEQFF. The CDR3 coding sequence is TGTGCCAGCAGTCTCCCCGGGAATGAGCAGTTCTTC.

This clone has just one count. The chain joins TRBV19 to TRBJ1-5, with no clear D. Trimming shortened V by 6 bases and J by 0 bases, and 15 bases separated the two germline ends. The CDR3 contains 16 residues. From germline, CDR1 is LNHDA and CDR2 SQIVND (reference sequence). The CDR3 spells CASRGGVGNSNQPQHF. In DNA form, the CDR3 reads TGTGCCAGTAGGGGTGGTGTCGGGAATAGCAATCAGCCCCAGCATTTT.

The V gene is TRBV18, the J gene TRBJ1-2, with TRBD1 matching over 7 bases. The V segment lost 3 bases and the J segment 6 bases; nucleotides outside the gene matches: 10. This CDR3 spans 15 amino acids. Per the germline V gene, CDR1 is KGHSH and CDR2 is LQKENI. The DNA of the CDR3 is TGTGCCAGCTCACCTGGGGGGACAGAAACTAATGGCTACACCTTC. It encodes CASSPGGTETNGYTF.

A few counts support this clone. The chain is built from TRBV30 and TRBJ2-1; D gene ambiguous. The V and J ends lost 5 bases and 14 bases respectively, with 19 bases between them. The CDR3 covers 12 residues. Germline loops: CDR1 GTSNPN, CDR2 SVGIG (reference sequence). DNA of the CDR3: TGTGCCTGGGCCCCTTCCTCGGGCAAAAAGTTCTTC. Protein sequence: CAWAPSSGKKFF.

The chain combines TRBV18 with TRBJ2-1; D ambiguous. V was pared by 3 bases and J by 5 bases, with 5 bases between. Germline loops: CDR1 KGHSH, CDR2 LQKENI. This CDR3 comprises 12 residues. In DNA, the CDR3 is TGTGCCAGCTCACCGGATAACAATGAGCAGTTCTTC. Encoded protein: CASSPDNNEQFF.

The genes are TRBV2 and TRBJ2-7, with a possible D match to TRBD1 (7 bases). Germline lookup yields CDR1 SNHLY and CDR2 FYNNEI. The CDR3 length is 14 residues. Trimming left V 3 bases short and J 4 bases short, with 13 bases between. The CDR3 DNA reads as TGTGCCAGCAGTGAGGGCAGGGGGGCGTACGAGCAGTACTTC. This sequence encodes CASSEGRGAYEQYF.

The rearrangement links TRBV2 to TRBJ1-5, with TRBD1 matching over 7 bases. CDR1 is SNHLY, CDR2 FYNNEI, per germline. Trimming removed 11 bases from V and 4 bases from J; junction bases left unmatched: 11. The CDR3 spans 14 residues. The CDR3 spells CAGSKTGPNQPQHF. In DNA, the CDR3 is TGTGCCGGATCAAAGACAGGGCCGAATCAGCCCCAGCATTTT.

The gene calls are TRBV7-9 and TRBJ2-7; D call uncertain. The V gene lost 4 bases and the J gene lost 7 bases, with 11 bases spanning the gap. The CDR3 sequence is 12 residues long. The germline V gene encodes CDR1 SEHNR and CDR2 FQNEAQ (reference sequence). Here the CDR3 reads CASSSQTGEQYF. The CDR3 nucleotides read TGTGCCAGCAGCTCACAGACTGGGGAGCAGTACTTC.

V gene TRBV12-5 combines with J gene TRBJ1-1; TRBD1 is a possible D gene (5 bases). Germline assignment: CDR1 LGHNT and CDR2 FRNRAP. This CDR3 has 12 amino acids. With 5 bases removed from V and 8 bases from J, the gap between germline ends came to 12 bases. In nucleotides, the CDR3 is TGTGCTAGTGGTCCCGGGACCGGGGAAGCTTTCTTT. It is translated as CASGPGTGEAFF.

The rearrangement joins TRBV14 to TRBJ1-4; unclear D gene. Germline CDR1 is SGHDN and CDR2 is FVKESK. The length of the CDR3 is 16 residues. V dropped 4 bases and J dropped 8 bases, with 20 bases sitting between them. In DNA form, the CDR3 reads TGTGCCAGCAGCCTTGGTAAAGCGGGCCTGTCAGAAAAACTGTTTTTT. It specifies CASSLGKAGLSEKLFF.

V and J are TRBV4-1 and TRBJ2-7; D call uncertain. Trimming took 1 base from V and 3 from J, leaving 7 bases between them. Germline V gives CDR1 MGHRA, CDR2 YSYEKL. The CDR3 extends over 13 amino acids. The CDR3 reads CASSQGSGYEQYF. The CDR3 DNA is TGCGCCAGCAGCCAAGGGTCAGGCTACGAGCAGTACTTC.

The chain couples TRBV7-9 to TRBJ1-1, with D unresolved. This CDR3 is built from 14 residues. V shed 4 bases and J shed 3 bases, with 12 bases lying between them. In germline, CDR1 is SEHNR, CDR2 FQNEAQ (reference sequence). CDR3 bases: TGTGCCAGCAGCTCAGGAAAAGGTGACACTGAAGCTTTCTTT. This sequence encodes CASSSGKGDTEAFF. Based on the CDR3 plus reference TRBV7-9 and TRBJ1-1, the full variable domain is DTGVSQNPRHKITKRGQNVTFRCDPISEHNRLYWYRQTLGQGPEFLTYFQNEAQLEKSRLLSDRFSAERPKGSFSTLEIQRTEQGDSAMYLCASSSGKGDTEAFFGQGTRLTVV.

The chain joins TRBV7-8 to TRBJ2-4, with 11 bases matching TRBD2. Germline V lookup: CDR1 SGHVS, CDR2 FQNEAQ. The CDR3 loop spans 15 amino acids. The trim removed 5 bases at V and 6 bases at J, leaving 6 bases unmatched. CDR3 in DNA: TGTGCCAGCAGCCCGGTAGCGGGAGGGGTAAACATTCAGTACTTC. It yields the protein CASSPVAGGVNIQYF. The full variable domain, its missing parts supplied by reference TRBV7-8 and TRBJ2-4, is GAGVSQSPRYKVAKRGQDVALRCDPISGHVSLFWYQQALGQGPEFLTYFQNEAQLDKSGLPSDRFFAERPEGSVSTLKIQRTQQEDSAVYLCASSPVAGGVNIQYFGAGTRLSVL.

V is TRBV19 and J is TRBJ2-7; 11 nucleotides match TRBD1. V trimming: 5 bases; J trimming: 0 bases; junction bases outside the gene matches: 3. The V gene's germline CDR1 is LNHDA and CDR2 SQIVND (reference sequence). The CDR3 has 15 amino acids. CDR3 protein: CASSGGTGGSYEQYF. The CDR3 nucleotides are TGTGCCAGTAGTGGGGGGACAGGGGGCTCCTACGAGCAGTACTTC.